This entry describes one T cell receptor (beta chain). Its specificity is not known. The sample is drawn from a study of Ad26.COV2.S vaccination and SARS-CoV-2 variants. Study results and limitations: The TCR breadth and depth analyses may have understated or missed part of the total T cell responses.

The CDR3 consists of 14 residues. V lost 5 bases and J 0 bases, leaving 8 bases between the germline ends. The germline CDR1 and CDR2 sequences are SGHVS and FQNEAQ. Libraries were prepared by immunoSEQ multiplex PCR; TCRdb keeps only in-frame clonotypes and omits some of them. This table holds around 400,000 clones, around nine tenths found once. Indicated treatment: 15 to 20 received Ad26.COV2.S at low or high dose, single or two shots; about five received placebo; per-sample allocation not given. Specimen acquisition occurred on day 63 following the initial vaccine or placebo injection. V and J are TRBV7-8 and TRBJ1-3; D is possibly TRBD1 (5 bases). Sequenced material: peripheral blood, taken in a trial of Ad26.COV2.S vaccine versus placebo. This TCR was recovered from a person between 18 and 65 years old who received the Ad26.COV2.S COVID-19 vaccine or a placebo. Here the CDR3 DNA reads TGTGCCAGCAGCCGACAGAGCTCTGGAAACACCATATATTTT. It encodes CASSRQSSGNTIYF.